This entry lists 4 T cell receptor beta chains sequenced from one sample in a study of blood T cell repertoires in COVID-19. Produced via immunoSEQ multiplex PCR; TCRdb's table is partial and in-frame only. The sample lists about 210,000 clones, around 80% occurring once. Sequenced material: peripheral blood. These TCRs come from a woman in her 70s with acute or convalescent COVID-19.

This chain uses TRBV4-2 with TRBJ2-3, with D perhaps matching TRBD2 (6 bases). The CDR3 is made up of 15 amino acids. The V gene's germline CDR1 is LGHNA and CDR2 YNFKEQ. Trimming stripped 0 bases from V and 10 bases from J, with 17 bases between. The CDR3 nucleotides are TGTGCCAGCAGCCAAGATGGGACTCCCCGCGAGGCGCAGTATTTT. It specifies CASSQDGTPREAQYF.

V is TRBV6-6 and J is TRBJ1-2; 7 bases are a match to TRBD1. From germline, CDR1 is MNHNY and CDR2 SVGAGI (reference sequence). With 4 bases clipped from V and 7 bases from J, the junction kept 9 bases outside the gene matches. The CDR3 runs 14 residues. CDR3 DNA: TGTGCCAGCAGTTCCCCCACAGGGGCAGTTGGCTACACCTTC. Its protein product is CASSSPTGAVGYTF.

This clone was seen a handful of times. The rearrangement joins TRBV21-1 to TRBJ2-7; TRBD1 is taken as the D call from the table, unchecked against the DNA. TRBV21-1 is labeled a pseudogene. CDR3 length: 17 amino acids. CDR3: CASSLRGAAGGAYEQYF. The CDR3 DNA follows: TGTGCCAGCAGCTTGAGGGGAGCAGCAGGGGGCGCCTACGAGCAGTACTTC.

The chain recombines TRBV30 with TRBJ1-2; 9 nucleotides line up with TRBD1. V lost 2 bases and J lost 8; bases outside the gene matches: 12. CDR3 length: 15 residues. Germline V CDR1 and CDR2: GTSNPN, SVGIG (reference sequence). CDR3 in amino acids: CAWSSPGQGAGGYTF. CDR3 nucleotide sequence: TGTGCCTGGAGTTCCCCGGGACAGGGTGCAGGCGGCTACACCTTC.